This passage covers 24 T cell receptor beta chains from one sample sequenced in a study of shared clonotypes between healthy human individuals. As defined, naive CD8 cells were CD45RO-negative and positively selected for CCR7, with terminally differentiated effector memory CD45RA+ cells excluded. Generated by immunoSEQ multiplex PCR, the TCRdb table keeps only in-frame clones and is missing some. The sample gives around 2.1 million clones, just over 90% of which show up once; 1.5% to 2% is in the top ten. Sequencing used naive CD8+ T cells from PBMCs. All receptors come from a man between 18 and 29 years old in good health. Some clones in this sample may be carry-over from other donors' samples.

This clone was picked up one time. This CDR3 reads CASSVEGEINYGYTF. In nucleotides, the CDR3 is TGTGCCAGCAGCGTAGAGGGGGAAATTAACTATGGCTACACCTTC. V usage is TRBV9 and J usage is TRBJ1-2, with D tentatively TRBD1 (6 bases). Germline CDR1 reads SGDLS; CDR2 reads YYNGEE. Trimming shortened V by 0 bases and J by 1 base, and 10 bases separated the two germline ends. CDR3 length equals 15 residues.

About this clone itself: Other DNA sequences in the sample encode the same CDR3. The rearrangement uses TRBV28 and TRBJ2-7, with 9 bases that match TRBD1. CDR3 size: 15 residues. Germline V CDR1 and CDR2: MDHEN, SYDVKM. V dropped 4 bases and J dropped 2; count of bases not matched to a gene: 6. This chain's CDR3 is CASSSPGQGTYEQYF. The DNA of the CDR3 is TGTGCCAGCAGTTCCCCGGGACAGGGAACCTACGAGCAGTACTTC.

The chain joins TRBV18 to TRBJ2-2; 7 bases are a match to TRBD2. Germline CDR1 is KGHSH and CDR2 is LQKENI. This CDR3 has 15 residues. Trimming cost V 2 bases and J 3 bases; bases outside gene matches: 3. In nucleotides, the CDR3 is TGTGCCAGCTCACCAAGCCGGGGGGACACCGGGGAGCTGTTTTTT. Encoded protein: CASSPSRGDTGELFF.

The rearrangement links TRBV11-2 to TRBJ2-7; TRBD2 might be the D (5 bases). V lost 1 base and J lost 3, with 16 bases in between. The CDR3 totals 16 residues. Germline V gives CDR1 SGHAT, CDR2 FQNNGV. The CDR3 DNA sequence: TGTGCCAGCAGCTTAGGGCCCCAACCCAGCGGCTACGAGCAGTACTTC. This encodes CASSLGPQPSGYEQYF. Full variable domain (rest looked up from reference TRBV11-2 and TRBJ2-7): EAGVAQSPRYKIIEKRQSVAFWCNPISGHATLYWYQQILGQGPKLLIQFQNNGVVDDSQLPKDRFSAERLKGVDSTLKIQPAKLEDSAVYLCASSLGPQPSGYEQYFGPGTRLTVT.

The gene calls are TRBV5-6 and TRBJ1-2, with D tentatively TRBD1 (6 bases). The CDR3 covers 15 residues. Trimming removed 5 bases at V and 4 bases at J, with 18 bases between. Looked up from germline, CDR1 is SGHDT and CDR2 is YYEEEE. The CDR3, as DNA: TGTGCCAGCAGTTTCGTAGGACAGAGGATCTATGGCTACACCTTC. Translation: CASSFVGQRIYGYTF.

This clone was detected once. The chain uses TRBV13 and TRBJ1-2, with D perhaps matching TRBD1 (6 bases). The CDR3 spans 14 residues. The V gene lost 4 bases and the J gene lost 4 bases, with 13 bases spanning the gap. The germline gives CDR1 PRHDT, CDR2 FYEKMQ (reference sequence). The CDR3 DNA sequence: TGTGCCAGCAGCTCTGACGGCAGGGGCTATGGCTACACCTTC. Protein product: CASSSDGRGYGYTF.

CDR3 sequence (DNA): TGTGCCAGTAGTATGTCCGGGAGTGGGGGCAATGAGCAGTTCTTC. Translation: CASSMSGSGGNEQFF. The chain links TRBV19 to TRBJ2-1; perhaps TRBD2 as D (6 bases). The CDR3 covers 15 residues. The V end lost 3 bases, the J end lost 6 bases, and 15 bases lay between the germline ends. Germline CDR1 reads LNHDA; CDR2 reads SQIVND (reference sequence).

V gene TRBV9 combines with J gene TRBJ2-7; 11 bases align to TRBD2. The CDR3 length is 15 residues. CDR1 is SGDLS, CDR2 YYNGEE, per germline. V trimming: 4 bases; J trimming: 5 bases; junction bases outside the gene matches: 8. The CDR3 DNA follows: TGTGCCAGCAGCTCCGGGGGTAGCGGGAGGGACGAGCAGTACTTC. Translating it yields CASSSGGSGRDEQYF.

The chain couples TRBV7-9 to TRBJ1-4; unclear D gene. Trimming left V 3 bases short and J 2 bases short, with 4 bases between. Germline V CDR1 and CDR2: SEHNR, FQNEAQ (reference sequence). CDR3 size: 13 residues. CDR3 DNA sequence: TGTGCCAGCAGCTTTCGCACTAATGAAAAACTGTTTTTT. Translated, it gives CASSFRTNEKLFF.

This chain connects TRBV27 to TRBJ2-1; TRBD2 matches 13 bases. The CDR3 runs to 18 residues. CDR1 is MNHEY, CDR2 SMNVEV, per germline (reference sequence). The junction had 12 bases not matched to a gene; V was cut back by 2 bases and J by 8 bases. CDR3 sequence: CASSLLGTSGAKFHEQFF. In nucleotides, the CDR3 is TGTGCCAGCAGTTTACTGGGGACTAGCGGGGCAAAATTTCATGAGCAGTTCTTC.

The chain links TRBV10-3 to TRBJ2-2; 8 bases line up with TRBD2. Germline lookup yields CDR1 ENHRY and CDR2 SYGVKD. Trimming at V came to 7 bases and at J to 0 bases, leaving 10 bases not matched to a gene. This CDR3 spans 17 amino acids. CDR3 sequence (DNA): TGTGCCATCAATCCGGGAGGGGGGTTCACGAACACCGGGGAGCTGTTTTTT. Protein: CAINPGGGFTNTGELFF.

The chain recombines TRBV7-2 with TRBJ2-3; possibly TRBD1 or TRBD2 for D (5 bases each). V lost 3 bases to trimming and J lost 2 bases, with 12 bases between them. The CDR3 has 15 residues. Germline assignment: CDR1 SGHTA and CDR2 FQGNSA. CDR3 sequence (DNA): TGTGCCAGCAGCTTCGGCCCCGGGGCCACAGATACGCAGTATTTT. It translates to CASSFGPGATDTQYF.

The CDR3, as DNA: TGTGCCAGCAAAGCGGGAGGCTTGAATGAGCAGTTCTTC. Protein product: CASKAGGLNEQFF. The chain carries TRBV13 and TRBJ2-1; TRBD2 matches 9 bases. The length of the CDR3 is 13 residues. The V gene end was trimmed by 7 bases and the J gene end by 7 bases; junction bases not matched to a gene: 5. Germline V CDR1 and CDR2: PRHDT, FYEKMQ (reference sequence).

This clone was found a few times. The chain links TRBV5-1 to TRBJ2-2; D is ambiguous. The CDR3 is 14 amino acids. V lost 3 bases, J lost 0 bases, and 6 bases lay in between. Germline V gene data show CDR1 as SGHRS and CDR2 as YFSETQ. This CDR3 reads CASSSPSNTGELFF. In nucleotides, the CDR3 is TGCGCCAGCAGCTCCCCTTCGAACACCGGGGAGCTGTTTTTT.

The chain couples TRBV7-9 to TRBJ2-3, with D perhaps TRBD2 (5 bases). V lost 0 bases to trimming and J lost 4 bases, with 8 bases between them. This CDR3 comprises 14 residues. Germline CDR1 is SEHNR and CDR2 is FQNEAQ (reference sequence). CDR3 sequence reads: CASSLASVADTQYF. DNA of the CDR3: TGTGCCAGCAGCTTAGCTAGCGTGGCAGATACGCAGTATTTT.

The chain employs TRBV18 and TRBJ1-5, with D perhaps TRBD1 (5 bases). The V gene's germline CDR1 is KGHSH and CDR2 LQKENI. This CDR3 contains 19 residues. The V end lost 4 bases, the J end lost 6 bases, and 28 bases lay between the germline ends. CDR3 protein: CASSLTLLAEIGQGQPQHF. CDR3 in DNA: TGTGCCAGCTCACTGACACTGCTAGCGGAGATAGGGCAGGGTCAGCCCCAGCATTTT.

Turning to this clone: The same CDR3 can be traced to other DNA sequences in this sample. The rearrangement joins TRBV6-5 to TRBJ1-2; D perhaps matches TRBD1 (6 bases). Trimming stripped 3 bases from V and 8 bases from J, with 7 bases between. The CDR3 loop spans 11 amino acids. Germline CDR1 is MNHEY and CDR2 is SVGAGI. The DNA of the CDR3 is TGTGCCAGCAGTTATGGGGGCGGCTACACCTTC. Its protein product is CASSYGGGYTF.

This rearrangement joins TRBV7-9 to TRBJ1-1, with 7 bases that match TRBD1. With 5 bases clipped from V and 0 bases from J, the junction kept 6 bases outside the gene matches. There are 15 residues in the CDR3. In germline, CDR1 is SEHNR, CDR2 FQNEAQ (reference sequence). The CDR3 loop is CASSPGTAMNTEAFF. Here the CDR3 DNA reads TGTGCCAGCAGCCCAGGGACAGCTATGAACACTGAAGCTTTCTTT. The full variable domain, with the rest looked up from reference TRBV7-9 and TRBJ1-1, is DTGVSQNPRHKITKRGQNVTFRCDPISEHNRLYWYRQTLGQGPEFLTYFQNEAQLEKSRLLSDRFSAERPKGSFSTLEIQRTEQGDSAMYLCASSPGTAMNTEAFFGQGTRLTVV.

Concerning this clone itself: Other DNA sequences in the same sample also yield this CDR3. V usage is TRBV30 and J usage is TRBJ1-5; D ambiguous. In germline, CDR1 is GTSNPN, CDR2 SVGIG (reference sequence). Trimming left V 0 bases short and J 1 base short, with 4 bases between. The CDR3 is 13 amino acids. The CDR3 nucleotides are TGTGCCTGGAGTGTCAGCAGCAATCAGCCCCAGCATTTT. This encodes CAWSVSSNQPQHF.

CDR3: CASRSAGGLFYGYTF. Written as DNA, the CDR3 is TGTGCCAGCAGATCGGCAGGGGGCCTTTTTTATGGCTACACCTTC. V usage is TRBV28 and J usage is TRBJ1-2; 8 nucleotides line up with TRBD1. CDR1 MDHEN and CDR2 SYDVKM come from the germline V gene. The CDR3 is 15 residues long. Germline trimming cut 6 bases from V and 5 bases from J; bases unmatched to any gene: 11.

The J gene is TRBJ2-7, the V gene TRBV30, with D perhaps matching TRBD1 (5 bases). CDR1 and CDR2 (germline): GTSNPN, SVGIG (reference sequence). The ends were cut back, 3 bases at V and 0 bases at J, with 9 bases in the middle. This CDR3 region has 13 residues. The chain's CDR3 is CAWRTVFSYEQYF. As DNA, the CDR3 is TGTGCCTGGAGGACAGTCTTCTCCTACGAGCAGTACTTC.

This chain joins TRBV4-2 and TRBJ2-7; 10 positions agree with TRBD2. The CDR3 contains 15 residues. Trimming took 4 bases from V and 2 from J; bases not matched to a gene: 5. The germline gives CDR1 LGHNA, CDR2 YNFKEQ. CDR3 amino acids: CASSPSSGRAYEQYF. Here the CDR3 DNA reads TGTGCCAGCAGCCCCTCTAGCGGGAGAGCCTACGAGCAGTACTTC.

This clone occurred once. Other DNA sequences from this sample encode an identical CDR3 as well. This chain links TRBV27 with TRBJ2-7; D may correspond to TRBD1 or TRBD2 (5 bases each). The CDR3 has 14 residues. V lost 5 bases, J lost 0 bases, and 11 bases lay in between. The germline V gene has CDR1 MNHEY and CDR2 SMNVEV (reference sequence). CDR3: CASSTRGSSYEQYF. The CDR3 DNA sequence: TGTGCCAGCAGTACCCGGGGCAGCTCCTACGAGCAGTACTTC.

J is TRBJ2-7 and V is TRBV27, with D perhaps matching TRBD1 (5 bases). The germline V and J ends were trimmed by 3 bases and 0 bases, with 12 bases remaining between them. Per the germline V gene, CDR1 is MNHEY and CDR2 is SMNVEV (reference sequence). The CDR3 spans 15 residues. CDR3 protein: CASSLSQESSYEQYF. CDR3 nucleotides: TGTGCCAGCAGTTTGTCACAGGAGAGCTCCTACGAGCAGTACTTC.